Below, one TCR beta chain is given with its context. Antigen: not known. The study ran its PCR with 60 Vbeta and 13 Jbeta primers. Clones were read by immunoSEQ multiplex PCR, and TCRdb kept only the in-frame ones, dropping some. Here the sample spans about 160,000 clones, roughly 80% being singletons. This entry is derived from a study of cytomegalovirus exposure and HLA in healthy donors. General observations from the study: Donors were assumed by presence/absence analyses to have roughly uniform sequencing depth.

Unmatched junction bases numbered 10, after V lost 4 bases and J lost 7 bases. Germline CDR1 is GTSNPN and CDR2 is SVGIG (reference sequence). The CDR3 spans 15 residues. The receptor's source is a man aged 18 to 35 in good health and CMV-seronegative. Input material: PBMCs. The chain joins TRBV30 to TRBJ2-7; TRBD2 matches 13 bases. CDR3 loop: CAWTAPGLAGVEQYF. As DNA, the CDR3 is TGTGCCTGGACTGCCCCTGGACTAGCGGGAGTGGAGCAGTACTTC.